Below, 18 T cell receptor beta chains from the same sample are listed, as sequenced in a study of cytomegalovirus exposure and HLA in healthy donors. The repertoire was sequenced with immunoSEQ multiplex PCR; TCRdb's copy has only in-frame clones and lacks some. The sample lists more than 200,000 clones; less than 90% were seen once. The sequencing input was PBMCs. The origin of the receptors is a man aged 18-30 years in good health and CMV-seropositive.

This clone has only one observation. The chain carries TRBV7-2 and TRBJ2-7; either TRBD1 or TRBD2 may fit D (6 bases each). This CDR3 is built from 14 residues. Germline CDR1 SGHTA, CDR2 FQGNSA. Trimming pared 5 bases from V and 0 bases from J, leaving 11 bases between. The CDR3 reads CASSPGGASYEQYF. The CDR3 nucleotides are TGTGCCAGCAGCCCCGGGGGCGCCTCCTACGAGCAGTACTTC.

The chain has TRBV29-1 and TRBJ2-1, with no clear D. The germline CDR1 and CDR2 sequences are SQVTM and ANQGSEA. Deletions cut 4 bases from V and 6 bases from J, with 7 bases between. The CDR3 length is 11 residues. CDR3 region: CSVGNSNEQFF. The CDR3 nucleotides are TGCAGCGTTGGGAACAGCAATGAGCAGTTCTTC.

This chain connects TRBV7-9 to TRBJ2-7; D might be TRBD2 (5 bases). In germline, CDR1 is SEHNR, CDR2 FQNEAQ (reference sequence). The CDR3 covers 14 residues. The V end lost 8 bases, the J end lost 0 bases, and 14 bases lay between the germline ends. The CDR3 nucleotides read TGTGCCAGCCTTCCGGGGTCTAACTCCTACGAGCAGTACTTC. It codes for CASLPGSNSYEQYF.

A single count supports this clone. The gene calls are TRBV9 and TRBJ2-3; possible D gene TRBD2, 5 bases. V was cut by 3 bases and J by 0 bases, with 11 bases left in between. This CDR3 region has 15 residues. Germline CDR1 is SGDLS and CDR2 is YYNGEE. CDR3 protein: CASSALVTSTDTQYF. CDR3 coding DNA: TGTGCCAGCAGCGCACTAGTTACCAGCACAGATACGCAGTATTTT.

This rearrangement joins TRBV5-1 to TRBJ2-1; 13 bases are shared with TRBD2. V dropped 5 bases and J dropped 6; count of bases not matched to a gene: 5. Per the germline V gene, CDR1 is SGHRS and CDR2 is YFSETQ. This CDR3 region has 15 residues. CDR3 amino acids: CASSLGLAGINEQFF. DNA of the CDR3: TGCGCCAGCAGTCTGGGACTAGCGGGGATCAATGAGCAGTTCTTC.

The J gene is TRBJ2-7, the V gene TRBV9; 7 positions agree with TRBD2. CDR1 and CDR2 (germline): SGDLS, YYNGEE. This CDR3 region has 14 residues. V shed 1 base and J 0 bases; nucleotides not matched to a gene: 1. DNA for the CDR3: TGTGCCAGCAGCGTAAGGGAGGGCTCCTACGAGCAGTACTTC. It encodes CASSVREGSYEQYF.

The chain has TRBV7-3 and TRBJ2-4; D remains unclear. The length of the CDR3 is 10 residues. Germline assignment: CDR1 SGHTA and CDR2 FQGTGA. The ends were cut back, 3 bases at V and 8 bases at J, with 2 bases in the middle. The CDR3 nucleotides read TGTGCCAGCAGCTTTCACATTCAGTACTTC. Translating it yields CASSFHIQYF.

The rearrangement uses TRBV4-1 and TRBJ2-7; D possibly corresponds to TRBD2 (6 bases). Trimming pared 1 base from V and 2 bases from J, leaving 18 bases between. Germline CDR1 and CDR2: MGHRA and YSYEKL. The CDR3 has 17 residues. The CDR3 DNA reads as TGCGCCAGCAGCCAAGCTTGGGGGACTCGGGCCCCCTACGAGCAGTACTTC. It specifies CASSQAWGTRAPYEQYF.

DNA for the CDR3: TGTGCCAGTAGTGTCGGTGGTCAGCCCCAGCATTTT. Protein product: CASSVGGQPQHF. V is TRBV19 and J is TRBJ1-5; D gene uncertain. Deletions cut 5 bases from V and 6 bases from J, with 8 bases between. Germline loops: CDR1 LNHDA, CDR2 SQIVND (reference sequence). The CDR3 has 12 amino acids.

Regarding this clone: One end of the junction does not line up with germline, which may come from a read error. The chain carries TRBV23-1 and TRBJ2-7; no clear D gene. TRBV23-1 is marked as an open reading frame, function uncertain. This CDR3 contains 15 residues. The CDR3 sequence: CASSLIRALSHEQYF. In DNA, the CDR3 is TGCGCCAGCAGCCTAATCCGGGCGCTCTCCCACGAGCAGTACTTC.

The V gene is TRBV11-2, the J gene TRBJ2-7; TRBD2 might be the D (6 bases). The germline V and J ends were trimmed by 6 bases and 0 bases, with 12 bases remaining between them. CDR1 and CDR2 from the germline V gene are SGHAT and FQNNGV. This CDR3 comprises 14 residues. The CDR3 reads CASSFAGSSYEQYF. CDR3 nucleotide sequence: TGTGCCAGCAGTTTCGCCGGGAGCTCCTACGAGCAGTACTTC.

The V and J genes are TRBV5-1 and TRBJ1-1; 9 nucleotides agree with TRBD1. This CDR3 comprises 14 residues. Germline CDR1 and CDR2: SGHRS and YFSETQ. J gave up 5 bases and V 3 bases, and 5 bases lay outside the gene matches. The CDR3 DNA sequence: TGCGCCAGCAGCTCCACAGGGGGCGAAACTGAAGCTTTCTTT. This gives the protein CASSSTGGETEAFF.

This clone was recorded at least ten times. Other DNA sequences in this sample translate to the same CDR3. The chain employs TRBV15 and TRBJ2-5; no clear D gene. Germline V gene lookup returns CDR1 LNHNV and CDR2 YYDKDF (reference sequence). V was trimmed by 0 bases and J by 2 bases, leaving 7 bases between them. The CDR3 totals 14 residues. The CDR3 sequence is CATSRDSPQETQYF. DNA for the CDR3: TGTGCCACCAGCAGAGACAGCCCGCAAGAGACCCAGTACTTC.

The chain joins TRBV5-1 to TRBJ1-2, with a tentative D call TRBD1 (6 bases). The germline CDR1 and CDR2 sequences are SGHRS and YFSETQ. V was cut by 0 bases and J by 12 bases, with 12 bases left in between. This CDR3 spans 12 amino acids. The CDR3 DNA reads as TGCGCCAGCAGCTTGGAGACAGGTCGCCACACCTTC. As protein: CASSLETGRHTF.

This sequence joins TRBV6-1 and TRBJ2-2, with 8 bases matching TRBD1. The CDR3 has 15 amino acids. Trimming at V came to 3 bases and at J to 5 bases, leaving 5 bases not matched to a gene. CDR1 and CDR2 from the germline V gene are MNHNS and SASEGT. The CDR3 DNA follows: TGTGCCAGCAGTGATGTTCAGGGGGCAACCGGGGAGCTGTTTTTT. Protein: CASSDVQGATGELFF.

The chain is built from TRBV7-2 and TRBJ1-1; possible D gene TRBD1, 6 bases. Germline loops: CDR1 SGHTA, CDR2 FQGNSA. This CDR3 is 15 amino acids long. The V gene lost 5 bases and the J gene lost 4 bases, with 17 bases spanning the gap. This CDR3 reads CASSLSTGLSTEAFF. CDR3 DNA: TGTGCCAGCAGCCTTAGTACAGGGCTGAGCACTGAAGCTTTCTTT.

CDR3 amino acids: CAWTSGYEQFF. Here the CDR3 DNA reads TGTGCCTGGACTAGCGGGTATGAGCAGTTCTTC. The gene calls are TRBV30 and TRBJ2-1; 8 bases line up with TRBD2. The CDR3 extends over 11 amino acids. The germline V gene encodes CDR1 GTSNPN and CDR2 SVGIG (reference sequence). J lost 8 bases, V lost 4 bases, and 1 base had no gene match.

The rearrangement uses TRBV11-2 and TRBJ1-2; 8 nucleotides match TRBD1. Trimming removed 6 bases from V and 7 bases from J; junction bases left unmatched: 7. Germline assignment: CDR1 SGHAT and CDR2 FQNNGV. The CDR3 totals 13 residues. This chain's CDR3 is CASSYQGAGGYTF. As DNA, the CDR3 is TGTGCCAGCAGTTACCAGGGGGCTGGTGGCTACACCTTC.